This T cell receptor (beta chain) was captured by sequencing in a study of cytomegalovirus exposure and HLA in healthy donors. Study-level findings and limits: Earlier results showed most TCR beta V segments being productive about 87% or about 30% of the time. Immune exposure information available was restricted to CMV serostatus. Reported findings show TCR beta sequences accurately forecast HLA-A and HLA-B alleles in most subjects.

PCR amplification relied on 60 Vbeta primers (plus 13 Jbeta primers). Clones were read by immunoSEQ multiplex PCR, and TCRdb kept only the in-frame ones, dropping some. The sample includes 110,000 to 150,000 clones, 65% to 85% of them seen just once. There are 15 residues in the CDR3. Germline CDR1 reads LNHDA; CDR2 reads SQIVND (reference sequence). Trimming took 7 bases from V and 4 from J, leaving 17 bases between them. Worth noting for this clone: Its antigen remains unknown.

The sequencing sample was made of PBMCs. This receptor was identified in a man in his late teens or twenties in good health and CMV-seronegative. The chain is built from TRBV19 and TRBJ1-5, with D perhaps TRBD1 (5 bases). Written as DNA, the CDR3 is TGTGCCAGTACCCTGAGGCAGGGCTTGAATCAGCCCCAGCATTTT. Amino acid sequence: CASTLRQGLNQPQHF.